This T cell receptor beta chain was recovered during a study of T-cell memory formation after mild COVID-19. MiXCR was run by TCRdb on the 5' RACE reads, yielding one entry per CDR3 protein. The data show almost 45,000 distinct CDR3 sequences, around 6.6% seen once. This clonotype was counted a few times. The target antigen is unknown. Overall study findings and caveats: Pre-infection memory already had some responding clones, implying cross-reactive memory joined. Mainly in CM and EM were contracting CD4+ clones; CD8+ were in EMRA.

This CDR3 spans 14 amino acids. Germline values: CDR1 SEHNR, CDR2 FQNEAQ (reference sequence). The V end was cut by 2 bases, the J end by 1 base, with 6 bases between. This TCR was sampled from an adult who had mild COVID-19 (a few samples of this study predate the infection). Cell type and time point are not known. Sample: PBMCs or a T cell subset sorted from them (not recorded which). The chain has TRBV7-9 and TRBJ2-4; D is perhaps TRBD2 (5 bases). The CDR3: CASSLRGAKNIQYF. DNA for the CDR3: TGTGCCAGCAGCTTAAGAGGGGCCAAAAACATTCAGTACTTC.